This entry describes one TCR beta chain. The entry originates in a study of blood T cell repertoires in COVID-19. Background on the study: COVID-19 samples from acute and convalescent phases originated in the United States, Italy and Spain.

Seattle's cohort entered during active infection and was followed longitudinally. Per the authors' pipeline: Nucleated cell number was recorded as an estimate derived from reference gene primer amplification. Assay: immunoSEQ multiplex PCR; the TCRdb copy retains only in-frame clones and omits some. Clone size and V and J calls were adopted from that table, with D and trimming inferred from the DNA. This sample yields about 480,000 clones, of which 85% to 90% are seen a single time; approximately 0.9% belongs to the top ten. This TCR was sampled from a young man with COVID-19, enrolled during active disease. The sample comprised peripheral blood.

This chain's CDR3 is CASSPLPGSLEQFF. CDR3 bases: TGTGCCAGCAGCCCCCTACCGGGGAGCCTTGAGCAGTTCTTC. The genes are TRBV7-3 and TRBJ2-1, with D perhaps matching TRBD2 (5 bases). Germline CDR1 reads SGHTA; CDR2 reads FQGTGA. V lost 5 bases and J 9 bases, leaving 17 bases between the germline ends. CDR3 length equals 14 residues.